This TCR beta chain derives from a study of T cell clones after liver transplantation. The overall study: Apart from a few HCV-positive recipients, transplants were for non-autoimmune, non-viral reasons. Until 12-24 months post-transplant, subjects got standard immunosuppression and no induction.

TCRdb's table, derived via immunoSEQ multiplex PCR, lists solely in-frame clones and lacks some. In the table there are tens of thousands of clones, 90% of which are singletons. Findings of the study overall: Post-transplant, graft-donor-reactive CD4 TCRbeta sequences in blood dropped significantly in 5 of 8 subjects.

CDR3 length equals 14 residues. The V gene lost 7 bases and the J gene lost 4 bases, with 13 bases spanning the gap. Germline lookup yields CDR1 SGHTA and CDR2 FQGTGA. Comments on this clone: Its antigen is as yet unknown.

The chain has TRBV7-3 and TRBJ2-2; D possibly corresponds to TRBD1 (6 bases). Sequencing used CD4+ T cells from blood, obtained before liver transplant. The receptor was derived from a human donor who received a liver transplant. For the CDR3, the DNA is TGTGCCAGCACCCCGGGACACCCCACCGGGGAGCTGTTTTTT. As protein: CASTPGHPTGELFF.